This T cell receptor beta chain was recovered during a study of identical twins. The study's findings and limits: Memory repertoires showed no such pattern, whereas abundant cord blood beta clonotypes carried fewer insertions. Invariant T cells like MAIT and iNKT could partly confound the zero-insertion analyses. Out-of-frame beta chain sequences displayed weaker excess sharing between twins.

Only a few counts were recorded for this clonotype. What it recognizes is unknown. This CDR3 is 14 amino acids long. The germline V and J ends were trimmed by 2 bases and 2 bases, with 9 bases remaining between them. CDR1 and CDR2 from the germline V gene are SGHRS and YFSETQ. After template switching added a universal primer site, the resulting cDNA carried unique molecular identifiers. Each CDR3 protein is one row after TCRdb ran MiXCR on the 5' RACE reads. The data show about 1.7 million distinct CDR3 sequences, with under 35% seen just once and less than 0.35% held by the top ten. This sequence originates from a newborn girl in good health. The chain is built from TRBV5-1 and TRBJ2-3; weak D call: TRBD1 (6 bases). The sequencing input was cord blood. CDR3 loop: CASSFGQTTDTQYF. CDR3 DNA: TGCGCCAGCAGCTTCGGACAGACCACAGATACGCAGTATTTT.